This TCR beta chain was profiled in a study of naive and memory T cell subsets. Study findings and constraints: Each distinct alpha or beta sequence counts as one clonotype.

Both TRBC1 and TRBC2 were covered by a beta constant-region primer of two equimolar oligonucleotides. Nested alpha and beta constant-region primers with the SP2 primer drove four PCR rounds on ligated cDNA. TCRdb used MiXCR to reprocess the UMI-ligation and nested PCR reads, holding one entry per CDR3 protein. There are 37,000 or so distinct CDR3 sequences in the sample; roughly 14% occur only once, and approximately 20% lies in the top ten. This clonotype was seen only a few times. Its antigen is as yet unknown. After the first PCR, alpha and beta chain libraries were processed separately. The receptor's source is a human donor in good health. The sequencing input was effector memory CD4+ T cells from blood. Subset in this sample: effector memory, CD45RA- CD27-.

The CDR3: CASSLARGSGNSSPLHF. CDR3 DNA sequence: TGCGCCAGCAGCTTGGCCCGGGGCAGCGGTAACTCTTCACCCCTCCACTTT. The J gene is TRBJ1-6, the V gene TRBV5-1; D may be TRBD1 (5 bases). The CDR3 spans 17 residues. In germline, CDR1 is SGHRS, CDR2 YFSETQ. Trimming shortened V by 0 bases and J by 9 bases, and 19 bases separated the two germline ends. Supplemented by reference TRBV5-1 and TRBJ1-6, the full variable domain reads KAGVTQTPRYLIKTRGQQVTLSCSPISGHRSVSWYQQTPGQGLQFLFEYFSETQRNKGNFPGRFSGRQFSNSRSEMNVSTLELGDSALYLCASSLARGSGNSSPLHFGNGTRLTVT.